This TCR beta chain was captured by sequencing in a study of T-cell reconstitution after alpha-beta-depleted transplantation in children. This sample's TCRbeta library carried unique molecular identifier barcodes. Via MiXCR, TCRdb re-called the PCR reads, giving one row per CDR3 protein. Of 210,000 or so distinct CDR3 sequences in the sample, about a tenth were seen once. The source material was PBMCs from the stem cell graft donor, sampled from the stem cell graft. The clonotype was recovered from a human donor who donated a stem cell graft to a child with acute lymphoblastic leukemia.

The CDR3 sequence is CATSPRQGQETQYF. The DNA for the CDR3 is TGTGCCACCAGCCCTCGACAGGGACAAGAGACCCAGTACTTC. The V and J genes are TRBV15 and TRBJ2-5; 7 nucleotides line up with TRBD1. From germline, CDR1 is LNHNV and CDR2 YYDKDF (reference sequence). CDR3 size: 14 residues. J gave up 2 bases and V 5 bases, and 5 bases lay outside the gene matches.